The 22 T cell receptor beta chains below come from one sample, sequenced in a study of T cell responses to AZD1222 COVID-19 vaccine. This table comes from immunoSEQ multiplex PCR, and its TCRdb copy is limited to in-frame clones, with some not included. The data show roughly 150,000 clones, 85% to 95% seen once. This specimen was peripheral blood, taken on day 0 of AZD1222 vaccination. These receptors came from an adult in good health.

The chain employs TRBV12-3 or TRBV12-4 and TRBJ1-5; D perhaps matches TRBD1 (6 bases). The CDR3 is 13 amino acids. The V end was cut by 3 bases, the J end by 9 bases, with 12 bases between. Here the CDR3 reads CASSFGQGLPQHF. The DNA of the CDR3 is TGTGCCAGCAGTTTTGGCCAGGGGCTGCCCCAGCATTTT.

The chain joins TRBV11-2 to TRBJ2-1, with 7 bases matching TRBD2. CDR1 is SGHAT, CDR2 FQNNGV, per germline. This CDR3 contains 16 residues. With V trimmed by 2 bases and J by 4 bases, 8 bases remained unmatched. CDR3 region: CASSLTTASGYNEQFF. In DNA, the CDR3 is TGTGCCAGCAGCTTAACTACTGCTAGCGGTTACAATGAGCAGTTCTTC. Using reference TRBV11-2 and TRBJ2-1 for the parts outside the CDR3, the full variable domain is EAGVAQSPRYKIIEKRQSVAFWCNPISGHATLYWYQQILGQGPKLLIQFQNNGVVDDSQLPKDRFSAERLKGVDSTLKIQPAKLEDSAVYLCASSLTTASGYNEQFFGPGTRLTVL.

Comment on this clone: Other DNA sequences in the same sample also yield this CDR3. V is TRBV28 and J is TRBJ1-1; TRBD1 might be the D (5 bases). Between the trimmed V and J ends, which lost 11 bases and 1 base, there was a span of 8 bases. CDR3 size: 11 residues. Germline loops: CDR1 MDHEN, CDR2 SYDVKM. This CDR3 reads CAHGGNTEAFF. Written as DNA, the CDR3 is TGTGCCCATGGGGGGAACACTGAAGCTTTCTTT.

CDR3 nucleotides: TGTGCCAGCAGCTTGGGGACTTTAAGCTCCTACGAGCAGTACTTC. Translation gives CASSLGTLSSYEQYF. This sequence joins TRBV5-6 and TRBJ2-7; tentative D call: TRBD2 (5 bases). Trimming shortened V by 0 bases and J by 0 bases, and 10 bases separated the two germline ends. This CDR3 region has 15 residues. Germline-derived CDR1 and CDR2 are SGHDT and YYEEEE.

The chain uses TRBV7-2 and TRBJ1-1; weak D call: TRBD1 (6 bases). The CDR3 has 13 residues. The V end lost 1 base, the J end lost 13 bases, and 16 bases lay between the germline ends. Germline loops: CDR1 SGHTA, CDR2 FQGNSA. CDR3 amino acids: CASSLEQGRDGFF. CDR3 nucleotides: TGTGCCAGCAGCTTAGAGCAGGGGAGGGACGGTTTCTTT. The whole variable domain, remainder taken from reference TRBV7-2 and TRBJ1-1, is GAGVSQSPSNKVTEKGKDVELRCDPISGHTALYWYRQSLGQGLEFLIYFQGNSAPDKSGLPSDRFSAERTGGSVSTLTIQRTQQEDSAVYLCASSLEQGRDGFFGQGTRLTVV.

V and J are TRBV5-8 and TRBJ1-1; D unclear. The CDR3 totals 12 residues. V lost 4 bases and J 6 bases, leaving 10 bases between the germline ends. Germline V gene sequence: CDR1 SGHTS, CDR2 YDEGEE. The chain's CDR3 is CASSTPYSEAFF. CDR3 DNA: TGTGCCAGCAGCACTCCCTATTCTGAAGCTTTCTTT. Looking up the rest from reference TRBV5-8 and TRBJ1-1 gives the full variable domain: EAGVTQSPTHLIKTRGQQATLRCSPISGHTSVYWYQQALGLGLQFLLWYDEGEERNRGNFPPRFSGRQFPNYSSELNVNALELEDSALYLCASSTPYSEAFFGQGTRLTVV.

The rearrangement uses TRBV6-5 and TRBJ2-2; D call uncertain. Germline CDR1 is MNHEY and CDR2 is SVGAGI. There are 12 residues in the CDR3. V lost 2 bases and J lost 4, with 2 bases in between. CDR3 region: CASSYGTGELFF. DNA of the CDR3: TGTGCCAGCAGTTACGGCACCGGGGAGCTGTTTTTT.

The chain is built from TRBV20-1 and TRBJ2-7; maybe TRBD2 (6 bases). The germline V gene has CDR1 DFQATT and CDR2 SNEGSKA (reference sequence). Trimming cost V 3 bases and J 2 bases, with 17 bases left between them. The CDR3 spans 15 residues. CDR3 in DNA: TGCAGTGCTAGTGGAGGGGACCAACTAACCTACGAGCAGTACTTC. Protein sequence: CSASGGDQLTYEQYF.

The chain couples TRBV2 to TRBJ1-1; D gene unclear. CDR1 SNHLY and CDR2 FYNNEI come from the germline V gene. The V end lost 2 bases, the J end lost 6 bases, and 16 bases lay between the germline ends. The CDR3 totals 15 residues. DNA of the CDR3: TGTGCCAGCAGTGAACGCTCTGGGTTCGCCGCTGAAGCTTTCTTT. Its protein product is CASSERSGFAAEAFF.

The CDR3 region is CASSQVASPLHF. CDR3 bases: TGTGCCAGCAGCCAAGTTGCGTCACCCCTCCACTTT. The rearrangement joins TRBV3-1 (or the pseudogene TRBV3-2) to TRBJ1-6, with no clear D. Germline CDR1 is LGHDT and CDR2 is YNNKEL (reference sequence). V gave up 1 base and J gave up 10 bases, with 5 bases separating them. The CDR3 has 12 amino acids.

The chain is built from TRBV10-2 and TRBJ1-6, with a tentative D call TRBD1 (6 bases). Trimming pared 2 bases from V and 8 bases from J, leaving 7 bases between. The CDR3 totals 13 residues. CDR1 and CDR2 from the germline V gene are WSHSY and SAAADI. The CDR3: CASSETGHSPLHF. CDR3 sequence (DNA): TGCGCCAGCAGTGAGACAGGGCATTCACCCCTCCACTTT.

This clone was recorded only once. This chain connects TRBV6-2 or TRBV6-3 to TRBJ2-1; D perhaps matches TRBD2 (5 bases). There are 15 residues in the CDR3. Germline lookup yields CDR1 MNHEY and CDR2 SVGEGT. V lost 2 bases to trimming and J lost 8 bases, with 16 bases between them. CDR3 residues: CASSYKVGSGDEQFF. The DNA of the CDR3 is TGTGCCAGCAGTTACAAGGTGGGCTCCGGGGATGAGCAGTTCTTC.

A few counts support this clone. The chain links TRBV6-5 to TRBJ2-7, with D possibly being TRBD1 or TRBD2 (5 bases each). V lost 6 bases and J lost 2, with 14 bases in between. The CDR3 loop spans 14 amino acids. The germline CDR1 and CDR2 sequences are MNHEY and SVGAGI. The CDR3 protein is CASRKRTSPYEQYF. The CDR3 nucleotides read TGTGCCAGCAGGAAGCGGACATCCCCCTACGAGCAGTACTTC.

The chain has TRBV11-2 and TRBJ2-1; D not resolved. The CDR3 totals 11 residues. With 3 bases removed from V and 11 bases from J, the gap between germline ends came to 8 bases. CDR1 is SGHAT, CDR2 FQNNGV, per germline. Here the CDR3 reads CASSLTTKQFF. DNA of the CDR3: TGTGCCAGCAGCTTGACGACAAAGCAGTTCTTC.

The chain couples TRBV4-2 to TRBJ2-7, with 10 nucleotides matching TRBD2. Germline CDR1 reads LGHNA; CDR2 reads YNFKEQ. The CDR3 has 18 amino acids. V gave up 0 bases and J gave up 4 bases; unmatched junction bases: 12. CDR3 DNA: TGTGCCAGCAGCCAAGACTTCGTGGGGCTAGCGGGAGTGTACGAGCAGTACTTC. This sequence encodes CASSQDFVGLAGVYEQYF.

This chain connects TRBV2 to TRBJ2-5, with 13 bases aligning to TRBD2. Germline lookup yields CDR1 SNHLY and CDR2 FYNNEI. CDR3 length equals 23 residues. The V and J ends lost 7 bases and 2 bases, in that order; junction bases with no gene match: 28. CDR3 region: CASTLRGRPKAGTSGDRQETQYF. CDR3 nucleotide sequence: TGTGCCAGCACCTTAAGGGGCAGACCTAAAGCCGGGACTAGCGGGGATAGGCAAGAGACCCAGTACTTC.

The V and J genes are TRBV3-1 (or the pseudogene TRBV3-2) and TRBJ2-2; TRBD2 matches at 9 bases. Germline-derived CDR1 and CDR2 are LGHDT and YNNKEL (reference sequence). Unmatched junction bases numbered 12, after V lost 7 bases and J lost 6 bases. The CDR3 totals 16 residues. CDR3 region: CASIDSGTSWPGELFF. DNA of the CDR3: TGTGCCAGCATCGATTCCGGGACTAGCTGGCCCGGGGAGCTGTTTTTT.

V and J are TRBV29-1 and TRBJ2-7, with TRBD1 matching over 9 bases. CDR1 is SQVTM and CDR2 is ANQGSEA in the germline V gene. The junction had 12 bases not matched to a gene; V was cut back by 0 bases and J by 3 bases. The CDR3 is 17 amino acids. The CDR3 sequence is CSVEDWAEQGANYEQYF. The CDR3 region has the DNA TGCAGCGTTGAAGATTGGGCGGAACAGGGGGCAAACTACGAGCAGTACTTC.

V gene TRBV30 combines with J gene TRBJ1-1; 7 bases are a match to TRBD1. The V gene end was trimmed by 1 base and the J gene end by 1 base; junction bases not matched to a gene: 3. Germline V gene lookup returns CDR1 GTSNPN and CDR2 SVGIG (reference sequence). The CDR3 is made up of 14 amino acids. CDR3 region: CAWSEGQENTEAFF. The CDR3 nucleotides are TGTGCCTGGAGTGAAGGACAGGAGAACACTGAAGCTTTCTTT.

This clone appeared a single time. The V gene is TRBV5-1, the J gene TRBJ2-1; TRBD1 matches at 8 bases. With 3 bases clipped from V and 5 bases from J, the junction kept 7 bases outside the gene matches. CDR3 length: 15 amino acids. Germline assignment: CDR1 SGHRS and CDR2 YFSETQ. CDR3 protein: CASSSLRGLNNEQFF. The CDR3 DNA reads as TGCGCCAGCAGCTCACTCAGGGGGCTGAACAATGAGCAGTTCTTC.

This chain uses TRBV11-2 with TRBJ2-5; 9 nucleotides match TRBD2. The V gene's germline CDR1 is SGHAT and CDR2 FQNNGV. This CDR3 region has 15 residues. J lost 5 bases, V lost 5 bases, and 9 bases had no gene match. The CDR3 sequence: CASSPIAGGVETQYF. The DNA of the CDR3 is TGTGCCAGCAGCCCCATTGCGGGGGGGGTGGAGACCCAGTACTTC.

The chain has TRBV6-5 and TRBJ1-4; D gene ambiguous. With 0 bases removed from V and 7 bases from J, the gap between germline ends came to 15 bases. Germline V CDR1 and CDR2: MNHEY, SVGAGI. The length of the CDR3 is 16 residues. The CDR3 loop is CASSYSNLGLSEKLFF. The CDR3 DNA is TGTGCCAGCAGTTACTCGAACTTGGGCCTATCTGAAAAACTGTTTTTT.